The 12 T cell receptor beta chains in this list originate from one sample, sequenced in a study of cytomegalovirus exposure and HLA in healthy donors. The PCR ran on 60 Vbeta and 13 Jbeta primers. Sequencing was performed with immunoSEQ multiplex PCR; in TCRdb, only in-frame clones are kept and a portion is missing. The sample has roughly 120,000 clones, roughly four fifths seen once; the top ten hold 1.5%. The specimen was PBMCs. The receptors originated from a woman under 30 in good health and CMV-seronegative.

The genes are TRBV7-9 and TRBJ1-4; TRBD1 aligns across 9 bases. This CDR3 has 16 residues. The junction had 6 bases not matched to a gene; V was cut back by 5 bases and J by 2 bases. The V gene's germline CDR1 is SEHNR and CDR2 FQNEAQ (reference sequence). The CDR3 DNA is TGTGCCAGCAGCGCCCGGACAGGGGTTACTAATGAAAAACTGTTTTTT. It encodes CASSARTGVTNEKLFF.

The J gene is TRBJ1-6, the V gene TRBV18; 9 bases align to TRBD1. Per the germline V gene, CDR1 is KGHSH and CDR2 is LQKENI. V lost 5 bases to trimming and J lost 1 base; unmatched junction nucleotides: 15. The CDR3 extends over 20 amino acids. The CDR3 protein is CASSTVAGTGSVSYNSPLHF. The DNA for the CDR3 is TGTGCCAGCTCAACAGTAGCCGGGACAGGGAGCGTTTCCTATAATTCACCCCTCCACTTT.

The sample holds a few counts of this clone. The chain couples TRBV18 to TRBJ1-1; TRBD1 is a possible D gene (5 bases). The length of the CDR3 is 13 residues. The germline V gene has CDR1 KGHSH and CDR2 LQKENI. Trimming removed 7 bases from V and 1 base from J, with 10 bases in between. The CDR3 coding sequence is TGTGCCAGCTTTCTCGGACAGAACACTGAAGCTTTCTTT. Protein: CASFLGQNTEAFF.

This clone has only one observation. This chain uses TRBV7-2 with TRBJ2-3, with D possibly TRBD1 on 5 matching bases. Per germline, CDR1 SGHTA and CDR2 FQGNSA. CDR3 length: 16 residues. The V and J ends lost 5 bases and 4 bases respectively, with 19 bases between them. CDR3 in amino acids: CASSDRQMVRSDTQYF. The CDR3 DNA follows: TGTGCCAGCAGCGATCGACAGATGGTACGCTCAGATACGCAGTATTTT. The full variable domain, its missing parts supplied by reference TRBV7-2 and TRBJ2-3, is GAGVSQSPSNKVTEKGKDVELRCDPISGHTALYWYRQSLGQGLEFLIYFQGNSAPDKSGLPSDRFSAERTGGSVSTLTIQRTQQEDSAVYLCASSDRQMVRSDTQYFGPGTRLTVL.

The chain has TRBV7-6 and TRBJ2-5; TRBD2 is a possible D gene (5 bases). The V end was cut by 8 bases, the J end by 7 bases, with 11 bases between. The CDR3 extends over 11 amino acids. The germline CDR1 and CDR2 sequences are SGHVS and FNYEAQ. The CDR3 DNA sequence: TGTGCCAGCTGGGAAGGAGGGACCCAGTACTTC. Translating it yields CASWEGGTQYF.

This chain uses TRBV6-6 with TRBJ1-2; D might be TRBD1 (6 bases). There are 14 residues in the CDR3. Trimming pared 8 bases from V and 1 base from J, leaving 14 bases between. Looked up from germline, CDR1 is MNHNY and CDR2 is SVGAGI (reference sequence). Written as DNA, the CDR3 is TGTGCCAGCGCAATTAGGACAGATAACTATGGCTACACCTTC. Translation: CASAIRTDNYGYTF.

The chain uses TRBV9 and TRBJ1-1; tentatively, D is TRBD1 (6 bases). The CDR3 sequence is 15 residues long. The V end lost 6 bases, the J end lost 1 base, and 16 bases lay between the germline ends. Germline CDR1 SGDLS, CDR2 YYNGEE. The CDR3 DNA follows: TGTGCCAGCACCCCAATGGGCAGGGGGAACACTGAAGCTTTCTTT. Translating gives CASTPMGRGNTEAFF.

The V and J genes are TRBV21-1 and TRBJ1-5; TRBD1 is the table's D call and was not checked against the DNA. TRBV21-1 corresponds to a pseudogene. This CDR3 region has 19 residues. CDR3 sequence: CASSNDTQDASIGNQPQHF. The DNA for the CDR3 is TGTGCCAGCAGCAATGACACACAGGACGCTAGTATTGGCAATCAGCCCCAGCATTTT.

This clone has a handful of counts. This sequence joins TRBV7-9 and TRBJ1-1; D not certain. V was cut by 0 bases and J by 6 bases, with 11 bases left in between. This CDR3 has 14 amino acids. From germline, CDR1 is SEHNR and CDR2 FQNEAQ (reference sequence). The CDR3 region has the DNA TGTGCCAGCAGCTTAGCGTCGGGGTACGCTGAAGCTTTCTTT. Its protein product is CASSLASGYAEAFF.

The chain has TRBV6-5 and TRBJ2-7; D not resolved. V lost 4 bases, J lost 7 bases, and 8 bases lay in between. The CDR3 covers 11 residues. Germline CDR1 reads MNHEY; CDR2 reads SVGAGI. Written as DNA, the CDR3 is TGTGCCAGCAGTTCCTCCAGGGAGCAGTACTTC. Its translation: CASSSSREQYF.

The chain is built from TRBV19 and TRBJ1-1; TRBD1 matches 7 bases. The CDR3 contains 13 residues. Germline-derived CDR1 and CDR2 are LNHDA and SQIVND (reference sequence). V lost 5 bases to trimming and J lost 3 bases; unmatched junction nucleotides: 3. The CDR3 sequence: CASSGTGDTEAFF. The CDR3 DNA is TGTGCCAGTAGTGGTACAGGGGACACTGAAGCTTTCTTT.

The chain links TRBV12-5 to TRBJ2-5; D possibly corresponds to TRBD1 (5 bases). The CDR3 totals 15 residues. V dropped 4 bases and J dropped 2 bases, with 14 bases sitting between them. Germline V gene lookup returns CDR1 LGHNT and CDR2 FRNRAP. CDR3 DNA sequence: TGTGCTAGTGGTTCGACGCGGACATGGCAAGAGACCCAGTACTTC. It is translated as CASGSTRTWQETQYF.